This TCR beta chain was captured by sequencing in a study of blood T cell repertoires in COVID-19. Study-level background: Acute-phase and convalescent COVID-19 samples originated in the United States, Italy and Spain. The cDNA or gDNA used as material had been derived from T cells, B-cell-depleted T cells, or PBMCs.

This CDR3 contains 13 residues. Germline V gene data show CDR1 as SGHNT and CDR2 as YENEEA. V lost 5 bases, J lost 7 bases, and 12 bases lay in between. Original handling: Researchers report that nucleated cell counts were estimated from reference gene primer amplification. Here immunoSEQ multiplex PCR was the method, and the copy in TCRdb shows in-frame clones only, minus some. V and J calls and clone size are given by that table; D and trimming were obtained from the DNA. The data hold roughly 190,000 clones, with around 84% observed a single time. This receptor was identified in a man aged 25-40 years with active or convalescent COVID-19. V and J are TRBV11-3 and TRBJ2-1; perhaps TRBD1 as D (6 bases). Material: peripheral blood. The CDR3 nucleotides read TGTGCCAGCAGCGACAGGTGGGTTAATGAGCAGTTCTTC. This sequence encodes CASSDRWVNEQFF.